This T cell receptor beta chain was observed in a study of blood T cell repertoires in COVID-19. CDR3 size: 13 residues. V gave up 6 bases and J gave up 13 bases; unmatched junction bases: 11. CDR1 and CDR2 (germline): MNHEY, SVGAGI. Measured with immunoSEQ multiplex PCR; TCRdb has only the in-frame clones, and not every one. The table has about 120,000 clones, about 90% seen once. The sample comprised peripheral blood. The chain is built from TRBV6-5 and TRBJ1-1, with 10 bases identical to TRBD1. The receptor was isolated from a woman aged 45-65 years with acute or convalescent COVID-19. The CDR3 DNA follows: TGTGCCAGCAGCCACGGGACAGGGGCAAGGGATTTCTTT. Its protein product is CASSHGTGARDFF.